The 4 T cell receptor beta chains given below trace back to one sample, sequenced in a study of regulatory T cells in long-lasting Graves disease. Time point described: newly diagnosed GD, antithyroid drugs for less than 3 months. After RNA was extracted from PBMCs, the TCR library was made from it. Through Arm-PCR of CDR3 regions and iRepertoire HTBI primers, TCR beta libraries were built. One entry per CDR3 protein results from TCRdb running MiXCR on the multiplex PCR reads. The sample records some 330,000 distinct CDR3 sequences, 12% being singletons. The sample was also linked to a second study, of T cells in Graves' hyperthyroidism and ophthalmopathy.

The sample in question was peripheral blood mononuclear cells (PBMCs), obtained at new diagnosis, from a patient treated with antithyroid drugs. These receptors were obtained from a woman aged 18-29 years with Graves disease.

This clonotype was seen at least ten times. The CDR3 DNA reads as TGCAGTGCTAGAGTAATGACCGGGACAGCGTATAGCACAGATACGCAGTATTTT. This codes for CSARVMTGTAYSTDTQYF. The rearrangement joins TRBV20-1 to TRBJ2-3; 7 nucleotides agree with TRBD1. The J segment lost 0 bases and the V segment lost 1 base, leaving 13 bases of the junction unmatched. Germline assignment: CDR1 DFQATT and CDR2 SNEGSKA (reference sequence). The CDR3 is made up of 18 amino acids.

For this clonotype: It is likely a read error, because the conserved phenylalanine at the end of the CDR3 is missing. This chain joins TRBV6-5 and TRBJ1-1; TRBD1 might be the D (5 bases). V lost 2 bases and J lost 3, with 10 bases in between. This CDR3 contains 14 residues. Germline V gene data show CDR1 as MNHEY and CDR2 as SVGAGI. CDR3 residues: CASSYRGDDTEAFV. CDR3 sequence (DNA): TGTGCCAGCAGTTACAGAGGGGATGACACTGAAGCTTTCGTT.

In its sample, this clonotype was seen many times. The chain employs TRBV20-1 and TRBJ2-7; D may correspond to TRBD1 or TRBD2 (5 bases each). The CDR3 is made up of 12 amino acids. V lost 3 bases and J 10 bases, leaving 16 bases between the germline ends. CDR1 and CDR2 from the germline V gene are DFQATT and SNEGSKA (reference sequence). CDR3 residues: CSASRDPLYQYF. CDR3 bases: TGCAGTGCTAGCAGGGACCCCCTTTACCAGTACTTC.

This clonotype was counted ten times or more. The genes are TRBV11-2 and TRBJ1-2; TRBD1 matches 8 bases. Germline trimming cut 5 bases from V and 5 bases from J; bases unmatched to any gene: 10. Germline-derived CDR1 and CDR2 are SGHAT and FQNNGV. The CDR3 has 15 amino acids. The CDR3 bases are TGTGCCAGCAGCCTACTAGGACAGGGAAGTTATGGCTACACCTTC. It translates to CASSLLGQGSYGYTF.